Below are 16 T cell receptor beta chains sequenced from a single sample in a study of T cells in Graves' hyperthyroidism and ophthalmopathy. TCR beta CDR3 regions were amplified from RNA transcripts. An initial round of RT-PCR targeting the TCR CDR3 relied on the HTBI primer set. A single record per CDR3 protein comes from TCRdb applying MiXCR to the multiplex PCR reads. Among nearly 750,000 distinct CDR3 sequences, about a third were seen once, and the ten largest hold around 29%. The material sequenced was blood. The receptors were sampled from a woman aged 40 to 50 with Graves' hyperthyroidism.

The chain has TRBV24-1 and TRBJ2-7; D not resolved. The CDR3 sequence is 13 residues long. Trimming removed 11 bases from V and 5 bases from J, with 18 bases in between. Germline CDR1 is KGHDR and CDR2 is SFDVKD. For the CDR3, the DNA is TGTGCCAGCTCACCACCGGATAAGGACGAGCAGTACTTC. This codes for CASSPPDKDEQYF.

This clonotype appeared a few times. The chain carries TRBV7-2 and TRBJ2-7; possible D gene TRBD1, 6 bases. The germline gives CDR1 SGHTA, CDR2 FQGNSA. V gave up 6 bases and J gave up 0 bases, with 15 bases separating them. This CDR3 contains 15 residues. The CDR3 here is CASRRRTENSYEQYF. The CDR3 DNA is TGTGCCAGCAGACGACGGACAGAAAACTCCTACGAGCAGTACTTC.

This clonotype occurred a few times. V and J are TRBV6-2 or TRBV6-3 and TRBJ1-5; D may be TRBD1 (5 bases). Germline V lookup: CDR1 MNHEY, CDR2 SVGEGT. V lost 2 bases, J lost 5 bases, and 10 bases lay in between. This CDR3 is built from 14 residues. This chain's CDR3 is CASSYSRDHQPQHF. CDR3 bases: TGTGCCAGCAGTTACAGCAGGGACCATCAGCCCCAGCATTTT.

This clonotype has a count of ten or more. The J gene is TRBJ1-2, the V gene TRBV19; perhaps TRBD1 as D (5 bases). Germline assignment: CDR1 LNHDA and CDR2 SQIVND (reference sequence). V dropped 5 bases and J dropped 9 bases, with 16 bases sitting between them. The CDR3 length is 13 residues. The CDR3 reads CASSQQGARSYTF. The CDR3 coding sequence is TGTGCCAGTAGTCAACAAGGGGCGAGGAGCTACACCTTC.

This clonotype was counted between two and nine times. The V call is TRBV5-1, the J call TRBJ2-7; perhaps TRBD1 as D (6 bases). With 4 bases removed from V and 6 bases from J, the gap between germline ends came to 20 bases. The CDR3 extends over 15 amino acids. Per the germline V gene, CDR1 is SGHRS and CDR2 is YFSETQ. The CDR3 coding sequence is TGCGCCAGCAGCCGGCAGGGGTCTTCCGCCTCCGAGCAGTACTTC. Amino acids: CASSRQGSSASEQYF.

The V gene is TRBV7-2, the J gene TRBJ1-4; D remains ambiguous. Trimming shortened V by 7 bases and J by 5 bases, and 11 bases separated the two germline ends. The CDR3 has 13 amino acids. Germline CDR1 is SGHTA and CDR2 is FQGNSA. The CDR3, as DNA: TGTGCCAGCACCGCGGACGGGAATGAAAAACTGTTTTTT. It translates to CASTADGNEKLFF. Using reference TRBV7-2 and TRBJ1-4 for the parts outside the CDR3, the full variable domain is GAGVSQSPSNKVTEKGKDVELRCDPISGHTALYWYRQSLGQGLEFLIYFQGNSAPDKSGLPSDRFSAERTGGSVSTLTIQRTQQEDSAVYLCASTADGNEKLFFGSGTQLSVL.

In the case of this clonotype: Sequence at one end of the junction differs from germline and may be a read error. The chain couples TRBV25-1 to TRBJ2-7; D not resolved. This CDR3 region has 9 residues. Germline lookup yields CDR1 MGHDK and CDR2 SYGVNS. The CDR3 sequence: CARRITQYF. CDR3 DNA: TGTGCCCGCAGAATTACCCAGTACTTC.

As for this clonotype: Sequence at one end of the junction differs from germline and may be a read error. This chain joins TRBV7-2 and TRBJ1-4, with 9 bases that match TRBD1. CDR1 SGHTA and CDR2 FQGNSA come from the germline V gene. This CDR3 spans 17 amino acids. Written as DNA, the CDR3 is TGCGCCAGCAGCCAGCTATTGGGGGGACAGGGTCGTGAAAAACTGTTTTTT. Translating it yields CASSQLLGGQGREKLFF.

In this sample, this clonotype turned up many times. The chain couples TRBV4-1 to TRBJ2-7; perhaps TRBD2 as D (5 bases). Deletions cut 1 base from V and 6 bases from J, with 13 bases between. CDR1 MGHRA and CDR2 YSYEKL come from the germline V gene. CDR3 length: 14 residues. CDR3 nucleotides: TGCGCCAGCAGCCAAGTCCTAGCATGGGGCGAGCAGTACTTC. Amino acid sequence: CASSQVLAWGEQYF.

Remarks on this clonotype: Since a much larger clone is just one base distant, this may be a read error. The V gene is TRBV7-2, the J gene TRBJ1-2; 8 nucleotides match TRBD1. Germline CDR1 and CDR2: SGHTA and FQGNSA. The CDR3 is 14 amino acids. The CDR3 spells CASSWTGSDYGCTF. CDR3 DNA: TGTGCCAGCAGCTGGACAGGGAGTGACTATGGCTGCACCTTC.

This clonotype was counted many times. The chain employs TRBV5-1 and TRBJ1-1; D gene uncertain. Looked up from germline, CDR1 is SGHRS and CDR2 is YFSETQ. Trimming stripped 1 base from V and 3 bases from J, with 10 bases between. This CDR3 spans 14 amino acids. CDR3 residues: CASSLYGEYTEAFF. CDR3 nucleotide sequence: TGCGCCAGCAGCTTGTACGGGGAGTACACTGAAGCTTTCTTT.

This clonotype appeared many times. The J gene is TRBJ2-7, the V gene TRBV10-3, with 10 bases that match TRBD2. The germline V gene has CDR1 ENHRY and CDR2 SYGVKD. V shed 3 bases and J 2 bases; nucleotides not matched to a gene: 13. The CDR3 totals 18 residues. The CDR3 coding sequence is TGTGCCATCAGTGACTCAGGCTCGGTAAGCGGGAGGGCCTACGAGCAGTACTTC. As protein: CAISDSGSVSGRAYEQYF.

CDR3 sequence (DNA): TGTGCCAGCACAAATTGCCACTCTGGAAACACCATATATTTT. This codes for CASTNCHSGNTIYF. This chain links TRBV12-3 or TRBV12-4 with TRBJ1-3; D not certain. V lost 7 bases to trimming and J lost 0 bases, with 10 bases between them. The CDR3 covers 14 residues.

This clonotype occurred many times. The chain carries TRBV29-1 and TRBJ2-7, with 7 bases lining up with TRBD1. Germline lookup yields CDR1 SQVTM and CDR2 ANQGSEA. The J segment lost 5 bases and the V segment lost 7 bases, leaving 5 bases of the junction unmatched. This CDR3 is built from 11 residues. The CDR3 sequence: CSGGQSHEQYF. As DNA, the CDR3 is TGCAGCGGGGGACAGTCTCACGAGCAGTACTTC.

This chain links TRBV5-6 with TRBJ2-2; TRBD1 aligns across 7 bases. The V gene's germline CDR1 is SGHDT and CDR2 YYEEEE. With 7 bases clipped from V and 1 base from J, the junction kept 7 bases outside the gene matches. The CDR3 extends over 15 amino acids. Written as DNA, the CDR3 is TGTGCCAGCCGATCGACAGGGTTGAACACCGGGGAGCTGTTTTTT. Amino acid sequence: CASRSTGLNTGELFF.

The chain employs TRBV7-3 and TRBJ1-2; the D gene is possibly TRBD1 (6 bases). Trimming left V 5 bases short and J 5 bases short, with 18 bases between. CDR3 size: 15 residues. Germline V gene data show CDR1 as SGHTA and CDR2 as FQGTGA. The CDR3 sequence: CASSTYQGHLYGYTF. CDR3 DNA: TGTGCCAGCAGCACCTACCAGGGACACCTTTATGGCTACACCTTC.